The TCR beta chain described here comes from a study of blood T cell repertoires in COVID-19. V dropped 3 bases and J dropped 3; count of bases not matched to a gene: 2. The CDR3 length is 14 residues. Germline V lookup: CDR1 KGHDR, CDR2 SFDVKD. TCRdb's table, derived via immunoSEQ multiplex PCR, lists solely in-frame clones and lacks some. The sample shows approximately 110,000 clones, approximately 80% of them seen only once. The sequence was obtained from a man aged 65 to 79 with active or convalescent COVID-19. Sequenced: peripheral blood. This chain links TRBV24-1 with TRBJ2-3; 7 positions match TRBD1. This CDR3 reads CATSDRDRTDTQYF. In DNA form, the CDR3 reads TGTGCCACCAGTGATCGGGACAGAACAGATACGCAGTATTTT.